The 17 T cell receptor beta chains in this list originate from one sample, sequenced in a study of human thymus T cells. Corrective heart surgery yielded resections, and these provided the thymus tissue. Produced via immunoSEQ multiplex PCR; TCRdb's table is partial and in-frame only. The data contain about 130,000 clones, around 94% of them seen just once; the ten biggest clones take up around 0.025%. The source material was thymus tissue. The receptors were sampled from a boy under two years old with a congenital heart defect but otherwise immunologically healthy.

Comment on this clone: A junction end diverges from the germline sequence, so it may reflect a read error. This rearrangement joins TRBV29-1 to TRBJ2-5; 8 nucleotides agree with TRBD1. From germline, CDR1 is SQVTM and CDR2 ANQGSEA. The CDR3 has 16 amino acids. The CDR3 coding sequence is TGCAGCGTGCCCGGGACAGGACGCTGGGGTATGCGGACCCGGTACTTC. Translating gives CSVPGTGRWGMRTRYF.

The gene calls are TRBV6-6 and TRBJ2-1; D is possibly TRBD2 (5 bases). Germline CDR1 is MNHNY and CDR2 is SVGAGI (reference sequence). The ends were cut back, 0 bases at V and 8 bases at J, with 14 bases in the middle. This CDR3 comprises 15 residues. The CDR3 is CASSYSRELTDEQFF. The CDR3, as DNA: TGTGCCAGCAGTTACTCTAGGGAGTTGACCGATGAGCAGTTCTTC.

The chain combines TRBV28 with TRBJ2-1; D possibly matches TRBD1 or TRBD2 (5 bases each). CDR3 length: 14 amino acids. Germline assignment: CDR1 MDHEN and CDR2 SYDVKM. The V gene lost 2 bases and the J gene lost 6 bases, with 11 bases spanning the gap. DNA for the CDR3: TGTGCCAGCAGTTTAGAGAGAGGGGTCAATGAGCAGTTCTTC. It specifies CASSLERGVNEQFF. Together with reference TRBV28 and TRBJ2-1, the CDR3 gives the full variable domain: DVKVTQSSRYLVKRTGEKVFLECVQDMDHENMFWYRQDPGLGLRLIYFSYDVKMKEKGDIPEGYSVSREKKERFSLILESASTNQTSMYLCASSLERGVNEQFFGPGTRLTVL.

The CDR3 sequence is CASRRSDRGHDQQFF. CDR3 sequence (DNA): TGTGCCAGCAGAAGATCAGACAGGGGACACGACCAGCAGTTCTTC. This chain connects TRBV6-1 to TRBJ2-1; 8 bases line up with TRBD1. Germline assignment: CDR1 MNHNS and CDR2 SASEGT. Unmatched junction bases numbered 15, after V lost 6 bases and J lost 11 bases. The CDR3 covers 15 residues.

V is TRBV5-6 and J is TRBJ2-1, with 9 bases that match TRBD1. The germline gives CDR1 SGHDT, CDR2 YYEEEE. The CDR3 totals 19 residues. After removal of 2 bases from V and 5 bases from J, the junction contained 17 bases not matched to a gene. The CDR3 DNA follows: TGTGCCAGCAGCTTTTCAAACACGGGACAGGGATTCTGGAACAATGAGCAGTTCTTC. It translates to CASSFSNTGQGFWNNEQFF.

DNA for the CDR3: TGCGCCAGCAGCCGAAAACAGGGAAGAAGTGGTGGCTACACCTTC. This sequence encodes CASSRKQGRSGGYTF. The rearrangement joins TRBV5-1 to TRBJ1-2, with D perhaps matching TRBD1 (6 bases). Germline V gives CDR1 SGHRS, CDR2 YFSETQ. Trimming pared 4 bases from V and 7 bases from J, leaving 20 bases between. The CDR3 sequence is 15 residues long.

The rearrangement uses TRBV30 and TRBJ2-2; D perhaps matches TRBD1 (5 bases). Per germline, CDR1 GTSNPN and CDR2 SVGIG (reference sequence). V lost 3 bases and J 0 bases, leaving 8 bases between the germline ends. The CDR3 runs 14 residues. This CDR3 is CAWRNRSNTGELFF. The DNA of the CDR3 is TGTGCCTGGAGAAACAGGTCGAACACCGGGGAGCTGTTTTTT.

CDR3 sequence: CAGKRQGFNGYTF. As DNA, the CDR3 is TGTGCCGGCAAAAGACAGGGATTCAATGGCTACACCTTC. J is TRBJ1-2 and V is TRBV5-6; 7 positions match TRBD1. This CDR3 spans 13 amino acids. The germline V gene encodes CDR1 SGHDT and CDR2 YYEEEE. V shed 10 bases and J 6 bases; nucleotides not matched to a gene: 12.

The chain combines TRBV4-3 with TRBJ1-2; 8 bases are a match to TRBD1. J was trimmed by 5 bases and V by 4 bases; bases with no gene match: 12. Germline values: CDR1 LGHNA, CDR2 YSLEER. The length of the CDR3 is 16 residues. The CDR3 DNA is TGCGCCAGCAGCCTAAGACTCAGGGGGCGCGGGTATGGCTACACCTTC. It encodes CASSLRLRGRGYGYTF.

J is TRBJ1-2 and V is TRBV5-5, with a tentative D call TRBD1 (6 bases). This CDR3 has 13 residues. V shed 4 bases and J shed 6 bases, with 13 bases lying between them. Germline loops: CDR1 SGHKS, CDR2 YYEKEE (reference sequence). The chain's CDR3 is CASSPTGRDGYTF. The CDR3 DNA reads as TGTGCCAGCAGCCCGACAGGTAGAGATGGCTACACCTTC.

Note on this clone: A junction boundary mismatches the germline segment, possibly from a read error. The rearrangement links TRBV7-7 to TRBJ2-5; maybe TRBD1 (6 bases). Per germline, CDR1 SSHAT and CDR2 FNYEAQ (reference sequence). The CDR3 is 16 residues long. The CDR3, as DNA: TGTGCTAGCAGCTTAGGAACAGGGCCCCGGCAAGAGACCCAGTACTTC. Encoded protein: CASSLGTGPRQETQYF.

The V gene is TRBV5-1, the J gene TRBJ1-1; D unclear. The length of the CDR3 is 15 residues. Germline V gene data show CDR1 as SGHRS and CDR2 as YFSETQ. The germline V and J ends were trimmed by 4 bases and 0 bases, with 13 bases remaining between them. The CDR3 nucleotides are TGCGCCAGCAGCCCCCGGCAGGTCATGAACACTGAAGCTTTCTTT. It yields the protein CASSPRQVMNTEAFF.

Here the CDR3 reads CASSLLGTVQFF. DNA for the CDR3: TGTGCCAGCAGCTTGTTAGGAACAGTTCAGTTCTTC. This rearrangement joins TRBV11-3 to TRBJ2-1; D not resolved. The CDR3 has 12 amino acids. Germline lookup yields CDR1 SGHNT and CDR2 YENEEA. V lost 3 bases and J 13 bases, leaving 13 bases between the germline ends.

The CDR3 loop reads CASTYAPQTSGTYEQYF. The CDR3 region has the DNA TGTGCCAGCACCTACGCCCCGCAAACTAGCGGGACCTACGAGCAGTACTTC. The chain joins TRBV7-9 to TRBJ2-7, with 10 bases fitting TRBD2. J gave up 2 bases and V 7 bases, and 14 bases lay outside the gene matches. The V gene's germline CDR1 is SEHNR and CDR2 FQNEAQ (reference sequence). This CDR3 has 17 residues.

The genes are TRBV23-1 and TRBJ1-6; 8 bases fit TRBD1. TRBV23-1 is given ORF status, its function remaining uncertain. CDR3 length equals 19 residues. V lost 4 bases, J lost 0 bases, and 11 bases stayed unmatched. CDR3 coding DNA: TGCGCCAGCAGTCGTCCAGGGGGCTATCTCAGCTCCTATAATTCACCCCTCCACTTT. This encodes CASSRPGGYLSSYNSPLHF.

This sequence joins TRBV4-2 and TRBJ1-1; the match to TRBD1 covers 11 bases. This CDR3 comprises 14 residues. J gave up 4 bases and V 4 bases, and 2 bases lay outside the gene matches. Per germline, CDR1 LGHNA and CDR2 YNFKEQ. In nucleotides, the CDR3 is TGTGCCAGCAGCCTTGGGACAGGGGGCACTGAAGCTTTCTTT. It specifies CASSLGTGGTEAFF.

V and J are TRBV10-3 and TRBJ1-1, with 9 bases identical to TRBD1. Trimming took 10 bases from V and 3 from J; bases not matched to a gene: 6. CDR1 and CDR2 from the germline V gene are ENHRY and SYGVKD. There are 13 residues in the CDR3. The CDR3: CASLQGADTEAFF. In DNA form, the CDR3 reads TGTGCCAGCCTACAGGGGGCGGACACTGAAGCTTTCTTT.